The 26 T cell receptor beta chains below come from one sample, sequenced in a study of lymphopenia after photon versus proton radiotherapy. Generated by immunoSEQ multiplex PCR, the TCRdb table keeps only in-frame clones and is missing some. This table has fewer than 25,000 clones, roughly 90% appearing once. This specimen was peripheral blood, taken from a patient treated with proton-based radiotherapy. These receptors all stem from a man older than 75 with esophageal cancer.

This clone was counted between two and nine times. The V gene is TRBV27, the J gene TRBJ1-1; TRBD1 might be the D (6 bases). The CDR3 spans 13 residues. CDR1 is MNHEY, CDR2 SMNVEV, per germline (reference sequence). With 5 bases removed from V and 7 bases from J, the gap between germline ends came to 14 bases. The CDR3 DNA reads as TGTGCCAGCAGTATCTGGGGGCAGAATGAAGCTTTCTTT. It encodes CASSIWGQNEAFF.

The gene calls are TRBV7-2 and TRBJ1-2, with a weak D call TRBD1 (5 bases). Germline V gene sequence: CDR1 SGHTA, CDR2 FQGNSA. Trimming left V 1 base short and J 5 bases short, with 8 bases between. CDR3 length: 13 amino acids. Here the CDR3 reads CASSLERGYGYTF. CDR3 DNA sequence: TGTGCCAGCAGCTTAGAGAGGGGTTATGGCTACACCTTC.

By proportion, this clone is medium-sized. The chain uses TRBV7-9 and TRBJ1-2; TRBD1 might be the D (6 bases). Germline CDR1 reads SEHNR; CDR2 reads FQNEAQ (reference sequence). The CDR3 is 17 amino acids. V shed 1 base and J shed 4 bases, with 19 bases lying between them. Here the CDR3 DNA reads TGTGCCAGCAGCTTAGACGCGAGAACAGGACAGATCTATGGCTACACCTTC. As protein: CASSLDARTGQIYGYTF.

The chain recombines TRBV7-9 with TRBJ2-5, with unresolved D. This CDR3 has 12 residues. The V and J ends lost 2 bases and 5 bases respectively, with 6 bases between them. CDR1 is SEHNR and CDR2 is FQNEAQ in the germline V gene (reference sequence). The CDR3 DNA follows: TGTGCCAGCAGCTTAACGTCGGAGACCCAGTACTTC. Residues: CASSLTSETQYF.

V gene TRBV6-5 combines with J gene TRBJ2-7; 9 bases match TRBD1. CDR3 length equals 13 residues. Germline loops: CDR1 MNHEY, CDR2 SVGAGI. V lost 6 bases, J lost 6 bases, and 6 bases stayed unmatched. This CDR3 is CASRRQGGREQYF. DNA of the CDR3: TGTGCCAGCAGGAGACAGGGGGGCCGCGAGCAGTACTTC.

The chain combines TRBV10-3 with TRBJ1-4; 9 bases are shared with TRBD1. This CDR3 comprises 18 residues. The V gene's germline CDR1 is ENHRY and CDR2 SYGVKD. The J segment lost 0 bases and the V segment lost 2 bases, leaving 7 bases of the junction unmatched. DNA of the CDR3: TGTGCCATCAGTGAGGACAGGGGGAACGTTGCAACTAATGAAAAACTGTTTTTT. This encodes CAISEDRGNVATNEKLFF.

The J gene is TRBJ1-6, the V gene TRBV15; tentative D call: TRBD1 (5 bases). The CDR3 sequence is 17 residues long. Trimming removed 0 bases at V and 11 bases at J, with 20 bases between. Germline CDR1 is LNHNV and CDR2 is YYDKDF (reference sequence). The CDR3 loop reads CATSRDEEGFGTTPLHF. The DNA of the CDR3 is TGTGCCACCAGCAGAGATGAGGAAGGTTTTGGGACTACACCCCTCCACTTT.

This CDR3 is CASSLAGLAGGLRANNEQFF. The DNA of the CDR3 is TGTGCCAGCAGCTTAGCGGGACTAGCGGGGGGGCTAAGGGCGAACAATGAGCAGTTCTTC. The genes are TRBV7-2 and TRBJ2-1; 16 positions agree with TRBD2. CDR3 size: 20 residues. The germline V gene has CDR1 SGHTA and CDR2 FQGNSA. The J segment lost 5 bases and the V segment lost 0 bases, leaving 10 bases of the junction unmatched.

The rearrangement links TRBV28 to TRBJ2-5, with a tentative D call TRBD1 (7 bases). V was trimmed by 5 bases and J by 1 base, leaving 14 bases between them. Germline V lookup: CDR1 MDHEN, CDR2 SYDVKM. The CDR3 extends over 15 amino acids. This chain's CDR3 is CASSRGTAFQETQYF. The CDR3, as DNA: TGTGCCAGCAGTCGGGGGACAGCCTTCCAAGAGACCCAGTACTTC.

This clone was detected once. The chain has TRBV7-9 and TRBJ2-3; possible D gene TRBD2, 5 bases. V was clipped by 0 bases and J by 6 bases, with 7 bases between them. CDR3 length: 13 residues. CDR1 is SEHNR, CDR2 FQNEAQ, per germline (reference sequence). CDR3 nucleotide sequence: TGTGCCAGCAGCTTAGCGGGAGAGGATACGCAGTATTTT. It yields the protein CASSLAGEDTQYF.

The chain joins TRBV7-9 to TRBJ1-1; 8 bases line up with TRBD1. The V segment lost 5 bases and the J segment 11 bases; nucleotides outside the gene matches: 16. Germline-derived CDR1 and CDR2 are SEHNR and FQNEAQ (reference sequence). This CDR3 spans 15 amino acids. Here the CDR3 DNA reads TGTGCCAGCAGCAAGGCCGGGACAGGCCTGATGCGGGCTTTCTTT. This gives the protein CASSKAGTGLMRAFF.

The chain combines TRBV2 with TRBJ1-1; possibly TRBD1 for D (5 bases). This CDR3 is 13 amino acids long. Germline assignment: CDR1 SNHLY and CDR2 FYNNEI. Trimming left V 6 bases short and J 5 bases short, with 13 bases between. This CDR3 reads CASSRDRRTEAFF. The CDR3, as DNA: TGTGCCAGCAGCCGGGACCGGAGGACTGAAGCTTTCTTT.

The V gene is TRBV7-2, the J gene TRBJ2-2; the D is unclear. The CDR3 contains 15 residues. Per germline, CDR1 SGHTA and CDR2 FQGNSA. V was shortened by 0 bases and J by 5 bases, with 10 bases between the two germline ends. CDR3 bases: TGTGCCAGCAGCTTAGCGGTGGGTTTGACCGGGGAGCTGTTTTTT. This encodes CASSLAVGLTGELFF. Filled out from reference TRBV7-2 and TRBJ2-2, the complete variable domain reads GAGVSQSPSNKVTEKGKDVELRCDPISGHTALYWYRQSLGQGLEFLIYFQGNSAPDKSGLPSDRFSAERTGGSVSTLTIQRTQQEDSAVYLCASSLAVGLTGELFFGEGSRLTVL.

The V call is TRBV19, the J call TRBJ1-3; D not resolved. Germline V gene lookup returns CDR1 LNHDA and CDR2 SQIVND (reference sequence). The CDR3 length is 17 residues. The V gene lost 3 bases and the J gene lost 4 bases, with 19 bases spanning the gap. CDR3 protein: CASSIFLRGSPGNTIYF. CDR3 coding DNA: TGTGCCAGTAGTATTTTCCTTCGAGGTAGTCCGGGAAACACCATATATTTT.

This chain joins TRBV2 and TRBJ2-3; D is perhaps TRBD1 (5 bases). This CDR3 is 14 amino acids long. Trimming took 7 bases from V and 1 from J, leaving 12 bases between them. CDR1 SNHLY and CDR2 FYNNEI come from the germline V gene. The chain's CDR3 is CASKVGRGTDTQYF. The CDR3 DNA reads TGTGCCAGCAAGGTGGGCAGGGGCACAGATACGCAGTATTTT.

The V gene is TRBV10-3, the J gene TRBJ2-2; 11 positions match TRBD2. This CDR3 is 17 amino acids long. From germline, CDR1 is ENHRY and CDR2 SYGVKD. Trimming at V came to 7 bases and at J to 8 bases, leaving 15 bases not matched to a gene. CDR3 residues: CAINPGLAVPARGELFF. The DNA for the CDR3 is TGTGCCATCAATCCGGGACTAGCGGTTCCGGCCCGTGGGGAGCTGTTTTTT.

V usage is TRBV14 and J usage is TRBJ2-7; TRBD1 is a possible D gene (5 bases). Germline assignment: CDR1 SGHDN and CDR2 FVKESK. V gave up 5 bases and J gave up 4 bases, with 15 bases separating them. CDR3 length equals 14 residues. This CDR3 reads CASSTTRGSYEQYF. Written as DNA, the CDR3 is TGTGCCAGCAGCACCACAAGGGGATCGTACGAGCAGTACTTC.

This chain joins TRBV7-8 and TRBJ2-6, with a tentative D call TRBD2 (5 bases). CDR3 length: 15 amino acids. Germline V gene lookup returns CDR1 SGHVS and CDR2 FQNEAQ. Trimming shortened V by 4 bases and J by 0 bases, and 7 bases separated the two germline ends. The DNA for the CDR3 is TGTGCCAGCAGCTCCGGGAACTCTGGGGCCAACGTCCTGACTTTC. Its protein is CASSSGNSGANVLTF.

The rearrangement joins TRBV7-2 to TRBJ1-2; TRBD1 matches 8 bases. There are 15 residues in the CDR3. The trim removed 5 bases at V and 0 bases at J, leaving 5 bases unmatched. Germline CDR1 is SGHTA and CDR2 is FQGNSA. CDR3 region: CASSTTTGANYGYTF. DNA for the CDR3: TGTGCCAGCAGCACCACGACAGGGGCTAACTATGGCTACACCTTC.

This clone was observed a handful of times. The V gene is TRBV9, the J gene TRBJ1-6; D is uncertain. The CDR3 has 12 residues. V was clipped by 4 bases and J by 7 bases, with 6 bases between them. The germline gives CDR1 SGDLS, CDR2 YYNGEE. CDR3 sequence reads: CASSPGNSPLHF. Written as DNA, the CDR3 is TGTGCCAGCAGCCCGGGAAATTCACCCCTCCACTTT.

With regard to this clone: A junction boundary mismatches the germline segment, possibly from a read error. The chain couples TRBV29-1 to TRBJ1-2; D perhaps matches TRBD1 (5 bases). Germline-derived CDR1 and CDR2 are SQVTM and ANQGSEA. This CDR3 is built from 13 residues. The CDR3 loop is CSVGQPLNPRQFF. CDR3 nucleotides: TGCAGCGTTGGACAGCCCCTGAATCCACGACAATTCTTC.

DNA for the CDR3: TGCGCCAGCAGCCAAGGGTTCTCCTATAATTCACCCCTCCACTTT. Protein product: CASSQGFSYNSPLHF. The rearrangement links TRBV4-3 to TRBJ1-6; D unclear. The V gene lost 1 base and the J gene lost 0 bases, with 4 bases spanning the gap. CDR1 is LGHNA and CDR2 is YSLEER in the germline V gene. This CDR3 comprises 15 residues.

The chain has TRBV19 and TRBJ1-4, with TRBD1 matching 7 bases. The trim removed 6 bases at V and 10 bases at J, leaving 8 bases unmatched. Germline-derived CDR1 and CDR2 are LNHDA and SQIVND (reference sequence). This CDR3 region has 13 residues. This CDR3 reads CASSPRQGGKLFF. In DNA form, the CDR3 reads TGTGCCAGTAGCCCCCGACAGGGAGGAAAACTGTTTTTT.

The CDR3 DNA reads as TGTGCCAGTAGTATCGGAGGGGTCGAGCAGTACTTC. Translating gives CASSIGGVEQYF. The chain is built from TRBV19 and TRBJ2-7; maybe TRBD2 (6 bases). Trimming took 3 bases from V and 6 from J, leaving 9 bases between them. CDR1 and CDR2 from the germline V gene are LNHDA and SQIVND (reference sequence). CDR3 length: 12 residues.

Only a few counts were recorded for this clone. The chain has TRBV7-2 and TRBJ1-6; unclear D gene. The V and J ends lost 5 bases and 7 bases respectively, with 6 bases between them. The germline V gene has CDR1 SGHTA and CDR2 FQGNSA. The CDR3 has 12 amino acids. The CDR3 nucleotides read TGTGCCAGCAGCCAAGCGAATTCACCCCTCCACTTT. Translation: CASSQANSPLHF.

V usage is TRBV20-1 and J usage is TRBJ1-2, with D unclear. Deletions cut 5 bases from V and 3 bases from J, with 7 bases between. CDR1 is DFQATT, CDR2 SNEGSKA, per germline (reference sequence). The CDR3 is 11 residues long. CDR3 coding DNA: TGCAGTGCTGAAAATTACTATGGCTACACCTTC. Residues: CSAENYYGYTF.